This T cell receptor beta chain was observed in a study of blood T cell repertoires in COVID-19. The wider study: PBMCs, B-cell-depleted T cells, or T cells provided the cDNA or gDNA that made up the material.

Method: immunoSEQ multiplex PCR; TCRdb's copy keeps in-frame clones and lacks some. The table has roughly 200,000 clones, around nine tenths seen once. Germline-derived CDR1 and CDR2 are SGHRS and YFSETQ. Germline trimming cut 4 bases from V and 0 bases from J; bases unmatched to any gene: 6. This CDR3 comprises 16 residues. Sequencing was done on a sample of peripheral blood. The V and J genes are TRBV5-1 and TRBJ1-4, with 7 bases matching TRBD1. This sequence originates from a man aged 60-69 years who had recovered from COVID-19. In nucleotides, the CDR3 is TGCGCCAGCAGCCACCCCCAGGGGGCAACTAATGAAAAACTGTTTTTT. Residues: CASSHPQGATNEKLFF.